The rows below give T cell receptor beta chains drawn from one sample of a study of blood T cells in healthy people across ages. MiXCR was run by TCRdb on the 5' RACE reads, yielding one entry per CDR3 protein. The sample carries roughly 1,000,000 distinct CDR3 sequences, under 30% recorded once. These sequences were also reported in another study, on T cells of mothers and their children.

The material sequenced was blood. These receptors all come from a girl aged 2-10 years in good health. The CDR3 runs from the conserved cysteine through the conserved F or W. Each record gives: clone size, V gene, D gene, J gene, CDR3 DNA, CDR3 protein. The D gene is left open where the match is weak. Clone size is not always given. Where it is, it says once, few, many or a class for expanded clones.

>-|TRBV21-1|-|TRBJ1-2
TGTGCCAGCAGCAAATGGGCAGGGAGAGGTCGTGGCTACACCTTC
CASSKWAGRGRGYTF
>few|TRBV10-3|-|TRBJ2-5
TGTGCCATCAGTGAGTCAAGCGGGTACCAAGAGACCCAGTACTTC
CAISESSGYQETQYF
>-|TRBV15|TRBD1|TRBJ1-2
TGTGCCACCAGCAGGGACAGGGACTATGGCTACACCTTC
CATSRDRDYGYTF
>-|TRBV7-2|-|TRBJ1-1
TGTGCCAGCAGCTCCTACAGGGCCTTGAACACTGAAGCTTTCTTT
CASSSYRALNTEAFF
>-|TRBV10-3|TRBD1|TRBJ2-3
TGTGCCATCAGTCTGGCCCTGGGGGACAGGGGGCGTGGAACAGATACGCAGTATTTT
CAISLALGDRGRGTDTQYF
>-|TRBV29-1|-|TRBJ2-7
TGCAGCGTTGGCTCTGGAGCGAGTGGGGCATCCTCCTACGAGCAGTACTTC
CSVGSGASGASSYEQYF
>few|TRBV20-1|-|TRBJ2-7
TGCAGTGCGTTCGGGGGGCTTGGGGAGCAGTACTTC
CSAFGGLGEQYF
>few|TRBV5-1|TRBD2|TRBJ2-3
TGCGCCAGCACGGAAATAGCGGGGGGGCCAGATACGCAGTATTTT
CASTEIAGGPDTQYF
>-|TRBV11-2|TRBD1|TRBJ1-5
TGTGCCAGCAGCTTAGATACAGGGGACGGCCAGCCCCAGCATTTT
CASSLDTGDGQPQHF
>-|TRBV20-1|TRBD2|TRBJ2-1
TGCAGTGCCCAACCGGGGACTAGCGGTTACAATGAGCAGTTCTTC
CSAQPGTSGYNEQFF
>few|TRBV29-1|TRBD2|TRBJ2-7
TGCAGCTGGCGCGGGGGATTCGACGAGCAGTACTTC
CSWRGGFDEQYF
>few|TRBV10-3|-|TRBJ1-6
TGTGCCATCAGTGAGTCGAAAGTATTATCACCCCTCCACTTT
CAISESKVLSPLHF
>-|TRBV20-1|-|TRBJ2-5
TGCAGTGCTAGACAGTGGATGGGTGAGACCCAGTACTTC
CSARQWMGETQYF
>few|TRBV18|TRBD2|TRBJ2-1
TGTGCCAGCTCACCTCGATCTGGGCGGGAGCGGGAGCATGAGCAGTTCTTC
CASSPRSGREREHEQFF
>-|TRBV9|TRBD2|TRBJ2-5
TGTGCCAGCAGCGCATTCCTAGAGAGGCGGGAGGAGACCCAGTACTTC
CASSAFLERREETQYF
>-|TRBV6-5|TRBD2|TRBJ2-2
TGTGCCACCACTAGCGGGGGATTTGGGGCCGGGGAGTTGTTTTTT
CATTSGGFGAGELFF
>-|TRBV5-1|TRBD1|TRBJ2-6
TGCGCCAGCAGTGCCCCGGGGACAGGGGGCCTGTTGCAACCCTCTGGGGCCAACGTCCTGACTTTC
CASSAPGTGGLLQPSGANVLTF
>-|TRBV18|-|TRBJ2-4
TGTGCCAGCTCACCAGCGGGAACAAACATTCAGTACTTC
CASSPAGTNIQYF
>-|TRBV20-1|-|TRBJ2-1
TGCAGTGCCAGAGAGGAGTGGGAAGGGGATGAGCAGTTCTTC
CSAREEWEGDEQFF
>-|TRBV10-3|-|TRBJ2-7
TGTGCCATCAGTGAGACGGGCCAGGTGGAGCAGTACTTC
CAISETGQVEQYF
>many|TRBV6-6|-|TRBJ1-4
TGTGCCAGCAGTTATGGTGAAAAACTGTTTTTT
CASSYGEKLFF
>few|TRBV4-1|-|TRBJ1-5
TGCGCCAGCAGCCAAGAGCAGATGAATCAGCCCCAGCATTTT
CASSQEQMNQPQHF
>many|TRBV12-3/TRBV12-4|-|TRBJ2-5
TGTGCCAGCAGCCTCGGACCCACACAGTACTTC
CASSLGPTQYF
>few|TRBV27|-|TRBJ2-5
TGTGCCAGCAGTTTAATATCCGCGGACGGAGGGGGCCAAGAGACCCAGTACTTC
CASSLISADGGGQETQYF
>-|TRBV6-1|-|TRBJ1-4
TGTGCCAGCAGGAGTCCCATCGCAACTAATGAAAAACTGTTTTTT
CASRSPIATNEKLFF